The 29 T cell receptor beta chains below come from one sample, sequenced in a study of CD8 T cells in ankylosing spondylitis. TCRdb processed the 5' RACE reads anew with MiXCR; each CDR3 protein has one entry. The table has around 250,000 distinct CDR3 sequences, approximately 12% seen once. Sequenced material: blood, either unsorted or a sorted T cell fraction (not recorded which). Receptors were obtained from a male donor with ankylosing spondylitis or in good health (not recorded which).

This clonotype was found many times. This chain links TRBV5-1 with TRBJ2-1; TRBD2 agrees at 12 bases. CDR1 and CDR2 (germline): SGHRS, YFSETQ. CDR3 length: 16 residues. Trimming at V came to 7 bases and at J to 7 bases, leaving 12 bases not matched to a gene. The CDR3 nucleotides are TGCGCCAGCCGTCACCCTAGCGGGGGGGCCACGAATGAGCAGTTCTTC. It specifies CASRHPSGGATNEQFF.

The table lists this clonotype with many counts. The CDR3 sequence: CASSFSGTQYF. Here the CDR3 DNA reads TGTGCCAGCAGTTTTTCGGGGACGCAGTATTTT. The chain uses TRBV12-3 or TRBV12-4 and TRBJ2-3; a weak D match, TRBD2 (5 bases). The CDR3 contains 11 residues. Deletions cut 3 bases from V and 9 bases from J, with 7 bases between.

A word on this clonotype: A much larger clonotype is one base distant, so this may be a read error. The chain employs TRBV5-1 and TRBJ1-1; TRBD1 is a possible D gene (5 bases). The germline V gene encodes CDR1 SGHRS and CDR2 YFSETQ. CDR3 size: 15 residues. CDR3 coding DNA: TGCGCCAGCAGCTTTGCCCAGGGCCTGAACACTGAAGCTTACTTT. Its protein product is CASSFAQGLNTEAYF.

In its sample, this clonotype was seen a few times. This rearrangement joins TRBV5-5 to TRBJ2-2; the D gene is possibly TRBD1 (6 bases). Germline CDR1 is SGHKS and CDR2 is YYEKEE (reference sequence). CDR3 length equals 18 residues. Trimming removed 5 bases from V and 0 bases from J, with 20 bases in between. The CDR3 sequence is CASSHSTFDRTNTGELFF. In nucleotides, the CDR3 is TGTGCCAGCAGTCATTCGACCTTCGACAGGACGAACACCGGGGAGCTGTTTTTT.

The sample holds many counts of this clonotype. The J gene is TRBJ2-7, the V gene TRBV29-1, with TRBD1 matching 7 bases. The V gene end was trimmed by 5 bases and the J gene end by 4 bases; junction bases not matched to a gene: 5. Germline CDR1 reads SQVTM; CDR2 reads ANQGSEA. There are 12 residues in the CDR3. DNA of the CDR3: TGCAGCGTTCGGGACAGCCTTTACGAGCAGTACTTC. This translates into CSVRDSLYEQYF.

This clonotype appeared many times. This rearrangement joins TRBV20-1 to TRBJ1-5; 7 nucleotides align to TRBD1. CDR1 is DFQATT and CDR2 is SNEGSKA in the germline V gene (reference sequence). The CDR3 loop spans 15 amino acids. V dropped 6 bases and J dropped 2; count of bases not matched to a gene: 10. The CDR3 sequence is CSAYNTGVGNQPQHF. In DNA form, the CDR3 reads TGCAGTGCCTACAACACAGGGGTGGGCAATCAGCCCCAGCATTTT.

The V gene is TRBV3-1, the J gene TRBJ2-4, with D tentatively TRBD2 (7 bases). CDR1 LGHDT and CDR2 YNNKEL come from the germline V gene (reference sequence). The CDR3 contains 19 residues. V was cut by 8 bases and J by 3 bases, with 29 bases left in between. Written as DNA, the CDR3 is TGTGCCAGCTGTTTTGGCGGGGGCCTCCCGGGGAGACGCAAAAACATTCAGTACTTC. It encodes CASCFGGGLPGRRKNIQYF.

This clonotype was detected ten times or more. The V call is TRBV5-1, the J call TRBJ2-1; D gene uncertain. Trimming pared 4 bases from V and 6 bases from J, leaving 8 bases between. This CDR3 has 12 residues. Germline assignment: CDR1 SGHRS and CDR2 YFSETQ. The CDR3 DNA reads TGCGCCAGCAGCGGAGAATCCAATGAGCAGTTCTTC. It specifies CASSGESNEQFF.

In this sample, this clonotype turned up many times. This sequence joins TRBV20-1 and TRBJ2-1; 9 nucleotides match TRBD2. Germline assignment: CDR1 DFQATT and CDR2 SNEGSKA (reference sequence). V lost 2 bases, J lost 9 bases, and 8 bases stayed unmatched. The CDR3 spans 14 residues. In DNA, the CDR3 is TGCAGTGCTAGAATAGGGCGGGAGGGCATTGAGCAGTTCTTC. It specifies CSARIGREGIEQFF.

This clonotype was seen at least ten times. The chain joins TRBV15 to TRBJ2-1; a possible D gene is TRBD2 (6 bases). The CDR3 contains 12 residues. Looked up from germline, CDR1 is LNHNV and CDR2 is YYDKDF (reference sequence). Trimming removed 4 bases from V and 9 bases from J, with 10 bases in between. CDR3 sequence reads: CATSTDGGEQFF. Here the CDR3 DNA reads TGTGCCACCAGCACCGACGGGGGTGAGCAGTTCTTC.

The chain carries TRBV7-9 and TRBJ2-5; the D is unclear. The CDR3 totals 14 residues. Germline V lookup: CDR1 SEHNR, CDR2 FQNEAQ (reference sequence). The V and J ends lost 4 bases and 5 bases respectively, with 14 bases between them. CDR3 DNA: TGTGCCAGCAGCTCCCAGAGCCGTCCGGAGACCCAGTACTTC. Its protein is CASSSQSRPETQYF.

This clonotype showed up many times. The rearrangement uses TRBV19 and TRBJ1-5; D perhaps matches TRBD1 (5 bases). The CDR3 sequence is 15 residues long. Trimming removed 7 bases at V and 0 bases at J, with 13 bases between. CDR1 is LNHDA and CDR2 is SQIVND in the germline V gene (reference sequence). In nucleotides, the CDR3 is TGTGCCAGTACCGAGACAGCCGATAGCAATCAGCCCCAGCATTTT. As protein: CASTETADSNQPQHF.

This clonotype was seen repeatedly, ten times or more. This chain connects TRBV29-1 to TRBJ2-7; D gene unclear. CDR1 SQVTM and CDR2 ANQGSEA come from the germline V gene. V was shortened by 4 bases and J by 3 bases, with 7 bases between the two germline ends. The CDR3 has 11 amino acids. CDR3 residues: CSVGGYYEQYF. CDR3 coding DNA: TGCAGCGTTGGTGGATACTACGAGCAGTACTTC.

The CDR3 is CASSLETGIGYGYTF. CDR3 sequence (DNA): TGTGCCAGCAGCTTAGAGACAGGGATCGGCTATGGCTACACCTTC. The chain uses TRBV7-9 and TRBJ1-2, with TRBD1 matching 7 bases. V was pared by 1 base and J by 4 bases, with 6 bases of the junction left unmatched. CDR1 is SEHNR, CDR2 FQNEAQ, per germline (reference sequence). The CDR3 consists of 15 residues.

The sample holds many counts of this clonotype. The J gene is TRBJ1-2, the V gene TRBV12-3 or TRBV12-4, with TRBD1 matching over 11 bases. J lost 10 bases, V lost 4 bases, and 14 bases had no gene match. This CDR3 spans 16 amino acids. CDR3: CASSSFGTGGLPYYTF. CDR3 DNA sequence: TGTGCCAGCAGTTCCTTTGGGACAGGGGGTCTGCCATACTACACCTTC.

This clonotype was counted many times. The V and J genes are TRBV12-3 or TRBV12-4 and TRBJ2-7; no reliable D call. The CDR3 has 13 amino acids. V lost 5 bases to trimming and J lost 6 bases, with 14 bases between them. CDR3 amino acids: CASSGRAGLEQYF. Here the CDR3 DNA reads TGTGCCAGCAGTGGACGCGCTGGGCTCGAGCAGTACTTC.

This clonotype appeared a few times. This CDR3 reads CASSPTGQGSYEQFF. The DNA for the CDR3 is TGTGCCAGCAGCCCGACGGGACAGGGGAGCTATGAGCAGTTCTTC. The chain recombines TRBV3-1 with TRBJ2-1, with TRBD1 matching over 10 bases. The CDR3 consists of 15 residues. Germline assignment: CDR1 LGHDT and CDR2 YNNKEL (reference sequence). J lost 8 bases, V lost 4 bases, and 8 bases had no gene match.

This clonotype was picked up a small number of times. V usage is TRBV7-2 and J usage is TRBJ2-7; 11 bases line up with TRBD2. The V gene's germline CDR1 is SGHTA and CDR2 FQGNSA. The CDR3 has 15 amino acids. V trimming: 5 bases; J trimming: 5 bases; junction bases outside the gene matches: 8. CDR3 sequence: CASSRRLAGRDEQYF. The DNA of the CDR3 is TGTGCCAGCAGCCGAAGACTAGCGGGAAGGGACGAGCAGTACTTC. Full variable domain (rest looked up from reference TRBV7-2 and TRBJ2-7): GAGVSQSPSNKVTEKGKDVELRCDPISGHTALYWYRQSLGQGLEFLIYFQGNSAPDKSGLPSDRFSAERTGGSVSTLTIQRTQQEDSAVYLCASSRRLAGRDEQYFGPGTRLTVT.

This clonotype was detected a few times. The CDR3: CASGLADYNEQFF. The CDR3, as DNA: TGTGCCAGCGGGCTAGCAGACTACAATGAGCAGTTCTTC. V usage is TRBV2 and J usage is TRBJ2-1; perhaps TRBD2 as D (5 bases). V dropped 8 bases and J dropped 3 bases, with 11 bases sitting between them. CDR1 and CDR2 (germline): SNHLY, FYNNEI. This CDR3 has 13 amino acids.

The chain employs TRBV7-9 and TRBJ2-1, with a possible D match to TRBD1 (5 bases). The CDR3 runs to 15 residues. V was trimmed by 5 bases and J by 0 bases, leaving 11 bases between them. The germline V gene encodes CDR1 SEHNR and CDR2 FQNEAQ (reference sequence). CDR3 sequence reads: CASSGGQTSYNEQFF. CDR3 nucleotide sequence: TGTGCCAGCAGCGGCGGACAAACCTCCTACAATGAGCAGTTCTTC.

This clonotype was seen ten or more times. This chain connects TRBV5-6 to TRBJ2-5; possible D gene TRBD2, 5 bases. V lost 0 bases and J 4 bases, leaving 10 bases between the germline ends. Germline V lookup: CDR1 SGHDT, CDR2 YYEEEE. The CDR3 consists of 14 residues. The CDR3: CASSLASGSETQYF. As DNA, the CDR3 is TGTGCCAGCAGCTTGGCTTCGGGGTCAGAGACCCAGTACTTC.

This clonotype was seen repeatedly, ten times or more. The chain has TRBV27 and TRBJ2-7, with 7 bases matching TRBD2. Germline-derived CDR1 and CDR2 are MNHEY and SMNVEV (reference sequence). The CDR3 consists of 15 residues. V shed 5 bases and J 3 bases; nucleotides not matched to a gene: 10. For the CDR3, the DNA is TGTGCCAGCAGTCAAGGCGGGAGTGGCGGCTACGAGCAGTACTTC. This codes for CASSQGGSGGYEQYF.

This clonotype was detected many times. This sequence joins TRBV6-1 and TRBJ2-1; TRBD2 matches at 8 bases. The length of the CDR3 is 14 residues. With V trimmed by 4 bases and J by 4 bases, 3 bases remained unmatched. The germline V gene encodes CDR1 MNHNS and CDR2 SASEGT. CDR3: CASSGGTRYNEQFF. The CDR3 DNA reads TGTGCCAGCAGTGGGGGGACTAGATACAATGAGCAGTTCTTC.

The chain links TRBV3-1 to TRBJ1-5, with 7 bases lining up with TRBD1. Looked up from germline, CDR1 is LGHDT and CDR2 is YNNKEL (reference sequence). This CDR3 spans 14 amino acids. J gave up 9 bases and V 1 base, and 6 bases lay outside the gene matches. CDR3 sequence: CASSQGQGLRPQHF. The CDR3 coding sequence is TGTGCCAGCAGCCAAGGACAGGGTCTAAGGCCCCAGCATTTT.

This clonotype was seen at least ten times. The CDR3 DNA reads TGCGCCAGCATGTACGAGCGGGAGGGAGATACGCAGTATTTT. Protein product: CASMYEREGDTQYF. V and J are TRBV5-1 and TRBJ2-3; 10 bases match TRBD2. The junction had 6 bases not matched to a gene; V was cut back by 6 bases and J by 5 bases. Germline V gene lookup returns CDR1 SGHRS and CDR2 YFSETQ. CDR3 length: 14 amino acids.

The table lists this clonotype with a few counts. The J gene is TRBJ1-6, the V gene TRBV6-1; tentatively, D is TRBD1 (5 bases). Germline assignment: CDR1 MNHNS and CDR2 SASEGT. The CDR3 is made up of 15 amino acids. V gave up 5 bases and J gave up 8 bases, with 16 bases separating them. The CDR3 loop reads CASSMGDGPDSPLHF. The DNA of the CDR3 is TGTGCCAGCAGTATGGGGGACGGCCCCGATTCACCCCTCCACTTT.

CDR3 sequence (DNA): TGTGCCAGCAGCGGCGGGCCCCCGTGGGAGCAGTACTTC. This sequence encodes CASSGGPPWEQYF. The chain combines TRBV7-9 with TRBJ2-7, with D possibly matching TRBD2 (5 bases). The CDR3 is made up of 13 amino acids. V lost 5 bases and J 7 bases, leaving 15 bases between the germline ends. CDR1 and CDR2 (germline): SEHNR, FQNEAQ (reference sequence).

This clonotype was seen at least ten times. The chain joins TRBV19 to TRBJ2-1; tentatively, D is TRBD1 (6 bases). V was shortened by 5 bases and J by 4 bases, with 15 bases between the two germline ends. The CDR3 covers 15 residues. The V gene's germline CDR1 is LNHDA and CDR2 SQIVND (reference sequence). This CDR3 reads CASSYQQGRYNEQFF. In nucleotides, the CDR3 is TGTGCCAGTAGTTATCAACAGGGACGATACAATGAGCAGTTCTTC.

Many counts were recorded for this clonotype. The CDR3 DNA reads as TGTGCCAGTAGTCTTTCGACAGGGGGCCCAGATACGCAGTATTTT. This encodes CASSLSTGGPDTQYF. The V and J genes are TRBV28 and TRBJ2-3; 10 nucleotides line up with TRBD1. After removal of 9 bases from V and 4 bases from J, the junction contained 10 bases not matched to a gene. The germline CDR1 and CDR2 sequences are MDHEN and SYDVKM. This CDR3 spans 15 amino acids.